What follows are 8 T cell receptor beta chains derived from one specimen sequenced in a study of cytomegalovirus exposure and HLA in healthy donors. 60 Vbeta and 13 Jbeta primers were used in PCR. Assay: immunoSEQ multiplex PCR; the TCRdb copy retains only in-frame clones and omits some. The sample yields 150,000 to 200,000 clones, about 80% seen once. The sequenced sample consisted of PBMCs. The receptors shown here come from a man between 35 and 55 years old in good health and CMV-seropositive.

The J gene is TRBJ2-4, the V gene TRBV5-6; TRBD1 matches 9 bases. J gave up 7 bases and V 4 bases, and 6 bases lay outside the gene matches. Germline V gene data show CDR1 as SGHDT and CDR2 as YYEEEE. The CDR3 runs 14 residues. CDR3 nucleotide sequence: TGTGCCAGCAGCCTGGGACAGGGAAAGAACATTCAGTACTTC. It specifies CASSLGQGKNIQYF.

The rearrangement joins TRBV28 to TRBJ1-4, with unresolved D. V shed 6 bases and J shed 5 bases, with 4 bases lying between them. The germline CDR1 and CDR2 sequences are MDHEN and SYDVKM. This CDR3 comprises 11 residues. CDR3 DNA sequence: TGTGCCAGCAGCCAAAATGAAAAACTGTTTTTT. Translated, it gives CASSQNEKLFF.

The chain couples TRBV7-2 to TRBJ2-7; TRBD1 agrees at 8 bases. With 4 bases clipped from V and 3 bases from J, the junction kept 8 bases outside the gene matches. Germline CDR1 is SGHTA and CDR2 is FQGNSA. The CDR3 is made up of 15 amino acids. Written as DNA, the CDR3 is TGTGCCAGCAGCTCCCGACAGGGGATTTACTACGAGCAGTACTTC. Amino acid sequence: CASSSRQGIYYEQYF.

The chain carries TRBV5-1 and TRBJ2-5; the match to TRBD1 covers 7 bases. CDR3 length equals 15 residues. Trimming took 7 bases from V and 1 from J; bases not matched to a gene: 10. Germline V gene lookup returns CDR1 SGHRS and CDR2 YFSETQ. CDR3 DNA: TGCGCCAGCCGGGGTTTACAGGGGCCCCAAGAGACCCAGTACTTC. Protein sequence: CASRGLQGPQETQYF.

The chain recombines TRBV7-2 with TRBJ2-7, with TRBD1 as a possible D gene (6 bases). Germline lookup yields CDR1 SGHTA and CDR2 FQGNSA. The CDR3 is made up of 15 amino acids. Trimming took 1 base from V and 3 from J, leaving 13 bases between them. This CDR3 reads CASSLVGRGGYEQYF. The CDR3 bases are TGTGCCAGCAGCTTAGTTGGCAGGGGTGGCTACGAGCAGTACTTC.

V gene TRBV4-1 combines with J gene TRBJ1-5; TRBD1 aligns across 7 bases. The germline CDR1 and CDR2 sequences are MGHRA and YSYEKL. J was trimmed by 4 bases and V by 0 bases; bases with no gene match: 6. This CDR3 is built from 16 residues. The CDR3 sequence: CASSQDRGHGNQPQHF. For the CDR3, the DNA is TGCGCCAGCAGCCAAGATAGGGGGCACGGTAATCAGCCCCAGCATTTT.

This clone was recorded only once. The V call is TRBV2, the J call TRBJ2-7, with 12 nucleotides matching TRBD2. CDR3 size: 15 residues. In germline, CDR1 is SNHLY, CDR2 FYNNEI. The V and J ends lost 4 bases and 4 bases, in that order; junction bases with no gene match: 5. The CDR3 loop is CASSASGGAVYEQYF. The CDR3 region has the DNA TGTGCCAGCAGTGCTAGCGGGGGGGCCGTGTACGAGCAGTACTTC.

This chain joins TRBV19 and TRBJ1-2; 11 bases map to TRBD1. Losses at the gene ends were 6 bases for V and 5 bases for J; bases not matched to a gene: 8. The CDR3 loop spans 15 amino acids. Germline lookup yields CDR1 LNHDA and CDR2 SQIVND (reference sequence). The CDR3 sequence is CASRGQGAFRYGYTF. DNA for the CDR3: TGTGCCAGTAGAGGACAGGGGGCTTTTCGGTATGGCTACACCTTC.